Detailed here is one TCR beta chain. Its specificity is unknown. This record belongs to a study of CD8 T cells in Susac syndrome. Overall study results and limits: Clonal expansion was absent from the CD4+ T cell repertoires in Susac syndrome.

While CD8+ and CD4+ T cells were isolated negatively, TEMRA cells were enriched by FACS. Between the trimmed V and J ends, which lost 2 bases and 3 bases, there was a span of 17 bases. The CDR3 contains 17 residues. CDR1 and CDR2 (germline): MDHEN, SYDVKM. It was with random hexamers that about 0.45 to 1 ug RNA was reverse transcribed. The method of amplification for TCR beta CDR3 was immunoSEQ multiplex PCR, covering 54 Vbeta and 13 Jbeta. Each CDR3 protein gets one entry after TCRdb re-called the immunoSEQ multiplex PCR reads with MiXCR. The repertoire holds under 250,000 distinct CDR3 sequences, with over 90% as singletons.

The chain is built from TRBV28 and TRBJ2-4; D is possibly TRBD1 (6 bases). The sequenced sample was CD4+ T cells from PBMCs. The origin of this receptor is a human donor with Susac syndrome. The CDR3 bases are TGTGCCAGCAGTTTAGTTGCCGGGACATTCGACAAAAACATTCAGTACTTC. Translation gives CASSLVAGTFDKNIQYF.